Each of the 2 T cell receptor beta chains below was sequenced from the same sample in a study of shared clonotypes between healthy human individuals. TCRdb's copy holds only in-frame clones and misses some; the assay was immunoSEQ multiplex PCR. The sample includes fewer than 600,000 clones, roughly 79% of them seen just once. The material sequenced was PBMCs. The origin of the receptors is a woman in her 40s in good health. Some clones in this sample may be carry-over from other donors' samples.

This clone was observed many times. The chain joins TRBV19 to TRBJ2-2; D is undetermined. The CDR3 is 12 amino acids. The germline V gene encodes CDR1 LNHDA and CDR2 SQIVND (reference sequence). Trimming removed 4 bases from V and 7 bases from J, with 7 bases in between. DNA of the CDR3: TGTGCCAGTAGTACATTCGTCGGGGAGCTGTTTTTT. This codes for CASSTFVGELFF. The whole variable domain, filled in from reference TRBV19 and TRBJ2-2, reads DGGITQSPKYLFRKEGQNVTLSCEQNLNHDAMYWYRQDPGQGLRLIYYSQIVNDFQKGDIAEGYSVSREKKESFPLTVTSAQKNPTAFYLCASSTFVGELFFGEGSRLTVL.

The chain uses TRBV27 and TRBJ2-1; D is ambiguous. From germline, CDR1 is MNHEY and CDR2 SMNVEV (reference sequence). Trimming removed 9 bases at V and 0 bases at J, with 9 bases between. The CDR3 runs to 13 residues. The CDR3 coding sequence is TGTGCCAGTTCACTTAGCTCCTACAATGAGCAGTTCTTC. This translates into CASSLSSYNEQFF.